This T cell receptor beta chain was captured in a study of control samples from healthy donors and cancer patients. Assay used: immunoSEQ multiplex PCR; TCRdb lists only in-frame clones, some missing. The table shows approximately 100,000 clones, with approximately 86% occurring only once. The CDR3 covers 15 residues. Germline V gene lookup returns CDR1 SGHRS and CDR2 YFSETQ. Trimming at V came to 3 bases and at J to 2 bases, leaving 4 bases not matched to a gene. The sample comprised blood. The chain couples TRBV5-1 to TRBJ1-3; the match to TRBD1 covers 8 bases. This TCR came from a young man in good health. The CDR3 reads CASSSRTGTGNTIYF. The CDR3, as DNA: TGCGCCAGCAGCTCGCGGACAGGGACTGGAAACACCATATATTTT.